Presented here are 25 T cell receptor beta chains from one specimen sequenced in a study of blood T cells in healthy people across ages. The use of a sample-barcoded 5' primer and a J-beta primer mix characterized a second PCR of roughly 7 to 12 cycles. TCRdb redid the calling of the 5' RACE reads with MiXCR, one entry per CDR3 protein. This table holds fewer than 900,000 distinct CDR3 sequences, around half found once. The sequenced sample consisted of blood. The receptors were sampled from a woman between 55 and 75 years old in good health.

This rearrangement joins TRBV21-1 to TRBJ2-7; TRBD2, the table's D call, lacks a check against the DNA. TRBV21-1 is a pseudogene. CDR3 size: 14 residues. The CDR3 bases are TGTGCCAGCAGCAAGCGGGAGGGCGAGAACGAGCAGTACTTC. Translating gives CASSKREGENEQYF.

This chain uses TRBV2 with TRBJ2-2, with D perhaps matching TRBD2 (5 bases). Germline V gene sequence: CDR1 SNHLY, CDR2 FYNNEI. V was clipped by 5 bases and J by 0 bases, with 7 bases between them. This CDR3 has 14 amino acids. CDR3 bases: TGTGCCAGCAGTCTAGCTTCGAACACCGGGGAGCTGTTTTTT. Translated, it gives CASSLASNTGELFF.

On this clonotype: This may be a read error: a much more frequent sequence differs by one nucleotide. The chain links TRBV6-5 to TRBJ2-5; 8 nucleotides agree with TRBD1. Germline V gene data show CDR1 as MNHEY and CDR2 as SVGAGI. V shed 9 bases, J shed 11 bases, and the junction held 11 bases outside the gene matches. The CDR3 contains 12 residues. CDR3 loop: CASYSGGDEQYF. CDR3 DNA: TGTGCCAGTTACTCAGGGGGCGATGAGCAGTACTTC.

The J gene is TRBJ1-2, the V gene TRBV27; D gene unclear. The CDR3 sequence is 13 residues long. Trimming shortened V by 10 bases and J by 7 bases, and 19 bases separated the two germline ends. The germline gives CDR1 MNHEY, CDR2 SMNVEV (reference sequence). The CDR3 region is CATMDPSRSGYTF. CDR3 sequence (DNA): TGTGCCACAATGGACCCGTCGAGGTCTGGCTACACCTTC.

This clonotype turned up a few times. The chain employs TRBV2 and TRBJ2-7; 10 positions match TRBD2. Germline trimming cut 6 bases from V and 3 bases from J; bases unmatched to any gene: 11. Per the germline V gene, CDR1 is SNHLY and CDR2 is FYNNEI. This CDR3 contains 16 residues. CDR3 sequence reads: CASRISRTSGSYEQYF. The DNA of the CDR3 is TGTGCCAGCAGAATATCCAGGACTAGCGGAAGCTACGAGCAGTACTTC. The full variable domain, in which reference TRBV2 and TRBJ2-7 provide the parts outside the CDR3, is EPEVTQTPSHQVTQMGQEVILRCVPISNHLYFYWYRQILGQKVEFLVSFYNNEISEKSEIFDDQFSVERPDGSNFTLKIRSTKLEDSAMYFCASRISRTSGSYEQYFGPGTRLTVT.

The V and J genes are TRBV4-2 and TRBJ1-6, with D tentatively TRBD1 (5 bases). The CDR3 is 16 residues long. V was trimmed by 0 bases and J by 9 bases, leaving 15 bases between them. Looked up from germline, CDR1 is LGHNA and CDR2 is YNFKEQ. The CDR3 region has the DNA TGTGCCAGCAGCCAAGATCGAAGGCAGGGCGGTTCACCCCTCCACTTT. This codes for CASSQDRRQGGSPLHF.

This clonotype was seen a few times. This sequence joins TRBV5-6 and TRBJ1-2; D may be TRBD1 (5 bases). CDR3 size: 11 residues. The ends were cut back, 3 bases at V and 10 bases at J, with 10 bases in the middle. Germline loops: CDR1 SGHDT, CDR2 YYEEEE. This chain's CDR3 is CASSWRGLYTF. Written as DNA, the CDR3 is TGTGCCAGCAGCTGGAGGGGCCTCTACACCTTC.

This clonotype was counted between two and nine times. The chain couples TRBV20-1 to TRBJ2-1; 10 positions agree with TRBD1. Germline V CDR1 and CDR2: DFQATT, SNEGSKA (reference sequence). The CDR3 runs to 15 residues. V shed 4 bases, J shed 7 bases, and the junction held 10 bases outside the gene matches. CDR3 in DNA: TGCAGTGCTATCTCCCGGGACAGGGGAAGGAATGAGCAGTTCTTC. Translation: CSAISRDRGRNEQFF.

The CDR3, as DNA: TGTGCCATCAGTGAGTCGGCAGGGGGGAATCAGCCCCAGCATTTT. Its translation is CAISESAGGNQPQHF. The chain uses TRBV10-3 and TRBJ1-5; TRBD1 aligns across 7 bases. V trimming: 0 bases; J trimming: 4 bases; junction bases outside the gene matches: 3. This CDR3 comprises 15 residues. Germline CDR1 and CDR2: ENHRY and SYGVKD.

The sample holds one count of this clonotype. The chain combines TRBV28 with TRBJ2-1; D may be TRBD1 (5 bases). Trimming stripped 0 bases from V and 2 bases from J, with 5 bases between. Germline CDR1 and CDR2: MDHEN and SYDVKM. This CDR3 region has 14 residues. CDR3 region: CASSLWTAYNEQFF. In nucleotides, the CDR3 is TGTGCCAGCAGTTTATGGACAGCCTACAATGAGCAGTTCTTC.

The chain uses TRBV7-2 and TRBJ2-1, with D tentatively TRBD2 (6 bases). The V and J ends lost 4 bases and 5 bases respectively, with 15 bases between them. The length of the CDR3 is 15 residues. The V gene's germline CDR1 is SGHTA and CDR2 FQGNSA. The CDR3 protein is CASSSFRDFHNEQFF. The CDR3 DNA reads as TGTGCCAGCAGCTCTTTCCGGGACTTTCACAATGAGCAGTTCTTC.

The chain joins TRBV7-9 to TRBJ1-1; no definite D call. Germline V gene sequence: CDR1 SEHNR, CDR2 FQNEAQ (reference sequence). The CDR3 extends over 15 amino acids. Trimming removed 8 bases from V and 1 base from J, with 17 bases in between. The CDR3 sequence: CASGPTGGWNTEAFF. CDR3 DNA sequence: TGTGCCAGCGGGCCTACGGGAGGGTGGAACACTGAAGCTTTCTTT.

The chain couples TRBV20-1 to TRBJ2-5; D is uncertain. Per germline, CDR1 DFQATT and CDR2 SNEGSKA (reference sequence). The V and J ends lost 4 bases and 3 bases respectively, with 12 bases between them. CDR3 length equals 13 residues. The CDR3 reads CSATFSEKETQYF. Here the CDR3 DNA reads TGCAGTGCTACTTTCTCGGAGAAAGAGACCCAGTACTTC.

The chain carries TRBV20-1 and TRBJ1-6; 8 nucleotides align to TRBD1. Germline loops: CDR1 DFQATT, CDR2 SNEGSKA (reference sequence). The ends lost 0 bases at V and 9 bases at J; junction bases unmatched: 4. The CDR3 consists of 14 residues. CDR3 coding DNA: TGCAGTGCTAGAGACCGACAGGGGTTTTCACCCCTCCACTTT. This codes for CSARDRQGFSPLHF.

This clonotype appeared a few times. The genes are TRBV28 and TRBJ2-1, with 13 bases that match TRBD2. This CDR3 has 14 residues. The germline V gene encodes CDR1 MDHEN and CDR2 SYDVKM. J lost 8 bases, V lost 7 bases, and 5 bases had no gene match. In DNA, the CDR3 is TGTGCCAGCACCCGGACTAGCGGGAGCGATGAGCAGTTCTTC. It yields the protein CASTRTSGSDEQFF.

The rearrangement uses TRBV10-3 and TRBJ2-5, with a weak D call TRBD2 (6 bases). The CDR3 extends over 17 amino acids. V was clipped by 6 bases and J by 7 bases, with 27 bases between them. Per germline, CDR1 ENHRY and CDR2 SYGVKD. CDR3 nucleotides: TGTGCCATCAGCCTTGGGACCGGGACTTGCGGGATTGGGACCCAGTACTTC. Its translation: CAISLGTGTCGIGTQYF.

This clonotype has a handful of counts. V usage is TRBV9 and J usage is TRBJ2-7; TRBD1 is a possible D gene (6 bases). With 4 bases removed from V and 7 bases from J, the gap between germline ends came to 27 bases. Germline lookup yields CDR1 SGDLS and CDR2 YYNGEE. This CDR3 is 17 amino acids long. CDR3 region: CASSPSGTIGSLNEQYF. DNA for the CDR3: TGTGCCAGCAGCCCCTCCGGGACAATCGGATCTCTCAATGAGCAGTACTTC.

The V gene is TRBV7-2, the J gene TRBJ2-5, with TRBD1 matching over 7 bases. This CDR3 contains 14 residues. Germline-derived CDR1 and CDR2 are SGHTA and FQGNSA. J was trimmed by 3 bases and V by 5 bases; bases with no gene match: 6. CDR3 residues: CASSIRQGKETQYF. In DNA form, the CDR3 reads TGTGCCAGCAGCATAAGACAGGGAAAAGAGACCCAGTACTTC.

In DNA form, the CDR3 reads TGTGCCAGCAGTACAGGGGGCGGCGAGCAGTACTTC. Amino acids: CASSTGGGEQYF. This sequence joins TRBV27 and TRBJ2-7; TRBD1 matches at 9 bases. CDR1 is MNHEY, CDR2 SMNVEV, per germline (reference sequence). The CDR3 totals 12 residues. The J segment lost 6 bases and the V segment lost 5 bases, leaving 2 bases of the junction unmatched.

CDR3 protein: CASSPLVDRVYGYTF. As DNA, the CDR3 is TGCGCCAGCAGCCCCCTTGTCGACAGGGTTTATGGCTACACCTTC. This chain joins TRBV5-1 and TRBJ1-2, with 7 bases fitting TRBD1. The V gene end was trimmed by 4 bases and the J gene end by 5 bases; junction bases not matched to a gene: 11. This CDR3 spans 15 amino acids. The germline V gene encodes CDR1 SGHRS and CDR2 YFSETQ.

CDR3 sequence (DNA): TGTGCCAGCAGTGTAGACAGGACGAGCACAGATACGCAGTATTTT. Translated: CASSVDRTSTDTQYF. V usage is TRBV2 and J usage is TRBJ2-3; a possible D gene is TRBD1 (6 bases). The V gene lost 4 bases and the J gene lost 0 bases, with 11 bases spanning the gap. Germline V lookup: CDR1 SNHLY, CDR2 FYNNEI. The CDR3 contains 15 residues.

The chain has TRBV25-1 and TRBJ2-1; 8 nucleotides line up with TRBD1. This CDR3 region has 15 residues. CDR1 is MGHDK and CDR2 is SYGVNS in the germline V gene. V dropped 2 bases and J dropped 7; count of bases not matched to a gene: 7. The CDR3 region is CASSEAGQGGNEQFF. The CDR3 coding sequence is TGTGCCAGCAGTGAAGCAGGACAGGGTGGGAATGAGCAGTTCTTC.

The chain is built from TRBV6-2 or TRBV6-3 and TRBJ2-5; possible D gene TRBD2, 5 bases. The length of the CDR3 is 17 residues. V was shortened by 2 bases and J by 11 bases, with 27 bases between the two germline ends. Germline loops: CDR1 MNHEY, CDR2 SVGEGT. The DNA for the CDR3 is TGTGCCAGCAGTTACCCCGTTACTAGGATGCGGTTTGATGAGCAGTACTTC. Translation gives CASSYPVTRMRFDEQYF.

The rearrangement links TRBV2 to TRBJ1-6, with a weak D call TRBD1 (6 bases). The CDR3 runs to 15 residues. V lost 6 bases and J 5 bases, leaving 14 bases between the germline ends. From germline, CDR1 is SNHLY and CDR2 FYNNEI. CDR3 bases: TGTGCCAGCAGGGGCGAGTCAGGGGATAATTCACCCCTCCACTTT. It codes for CASRGESGDNSPLHF. Based on the CDR3 plus reference TRBV2 and TRBJ1-6, the full variable domain is EPEVTQTPSHQVTQMGQEVILRCVPISNHLYFYWYRQILGQKVEFLVSFYNNEISEKSEIFDDQFSVERPDGSNFTLKIRSTKLEDSAMYFCASRGESGDNSPLHFGNGTRLTVT.

The chain couples TRBV7-6 to TRBJ2-7; 7 bases match TRBD1. CDR3 length equals 15 residues. V was clipped by 1 base and J by 7 bases; unmatched bases: 10. Germline assignment: CDR1 SGHVS and CDR2 FNYEAQ. The CDR3 region is CASSLGGTVMREQYF. As DNA, the CDR3 is TGTGCCAGCAGCTTAGGGGGGACAGTTATGAGGGAGCAGTACTTC.